Following are 14 T cell receptor beta chains from one sample sequenced in a study of T cells after yellow fever vaccination. Using its own MiXCR run on the 5' RACE reads, TCRdb lists one record per CDR3 protein. The sample lists a few hundred thousand distinct CDR3 sequences, less than 9% occurring once. Sequences were derived from CD4+ T cells sorted from PBMCs, sampled 15 days after the yellow fever booster vaccination. The receptor set was obtained from a man younger than 40 who received the YFV17D yellow fever vaccine.

There are a few counts of this clonotype. The chain uses TRBV12-3 or TRBV12-4 and TRBJ2-7, with 8 bases that match TRBD1. The V and J ends lost 7 bases and 6 bases, in that order; junction bases with no gene match: 5. This CDR3 contains 12 residues. CDR3 DNA: TGTGCCAGCACAGGGGGCGACGCCGAGCAGTACTTC. Translating it yields CASTGGDAEQYF.

This clonotype was counted only a few times. The genes are TRBV10-3 and TRBJ2-3; TRBD2 aligns across 13 bases. Trimming took 7 bases from V and 6 from J; bases not matched to a gene: 4. This CDR3 region has 14 residues. The V gene's germline CDR1 is ENHRY and CDR2 SYGVKD. In nucleotides, the CDR3 is TGTGCCATCAACGGACTAGCGGGAGAGGATACGCAGTATTTT. Translating it yields CAINGLAGEDTQYF.

The table lists this clonotype with many counts. The V call is TRBV5-1, the J call TRBJ1-2; D not certain. The V gene's germline CDR1 is SGHRS and CDR2 YFSETQ. Trimming shortened V by 7 bases and J by 2 bases, and 12 bases separated the two germline ends. The length of the CDR3 is 13 residues. CDR3: CASLPDRNYGYTF. CDR3 nucleotide sequence: TGCGCCAGCCTACCCGACCGAAACTATGGCTACACCTTC.

This chain uses TRBV20-1 with TRBJ2-1; 11 positions match TRBD2. V shed 7 bases and J 7 bases; nucleotides not matched to a gene: 6. The length of the CDR3 is 13 residues. Germline lookup yields CDR1 DFQATT and CDR2 SNEGSKA (reference sequence). The CDR3 loop reads CSVFASGRNEQFF. The CDR3 DNA reads TGCAGTGTGTTTGCTAGCGGGAGGAATGAGCAGTTCTTC.

This clonotype turned up a few times. The chain has TRBV5-6 and TRBJ2-2; TRBD2 matches 8 bases. V trimming: 9 bases; J trimming: 0 bases; junction bases outside the gene matches: 4. Germline V gives CDR1 SGHDT, CDR2 YYEEEE. This CDR3 region has 14 residues. The CDR3 protein is CATREGPNTGELFF. DNA of the CDR3: TGTGCCACCCGGGAGGGGCCGAACACCGGGGAGCTGTTTTTT.

This clonotype has at least ten counts. The chain carries TRBV7-2 and TRBJ2-1; TRBD1 agrees at 8 bases. This CDR3 contains 15 residues. Germline V gene sequence: CDR1 SGHTA, CDR2 FQGNSA. With V trimmed by 5 bases and J by 4 bases, 7 bases remained unmatched. CDR3 DNA sequence: TGTGCCAGCAGCGGGGGCCGGGACAGGTACAATGAGCAGTTCTTC. It yields the protein CASSGGRDRYNEQFF. Full variable domain (outside the CDR3, taken from reference TRBV7-2 and TRBJ2-1): GAGVSQSPSNKVTEKGKDVELRCDPISGHTALYWYRQSLGQGLEFLIYFQGNSAPDKSGLPSDRFSAERTGGSVSTLTIQRTQQEDSAVYLCASSGGRDRYNEQFFGPGTRLTVL.

V and J are TRBV11-2 and TRBJ2-1, with 7 bases aligning to TRBD2. The length of the CDR3 is 18 residues. Germline CDR1 is SGHAT and CDR2 is FQNNGV. After removal of 1 base from V and 12 bases from J, the junction contained 21 bases not matched to a gene. The CDR3 coding sequence is TGTGCCAGCAGCTTAGTAGTAATTCTCGCGGGAGTTTCAGTGCGGCAGTTCTTC. Translation: CASSLVVILAGVSVRQFF.

This clonotype has at least ten counts. The chain has TRBV4-3 and TRBJ2-5, with D perhaps TRBD1 (5 bases). This CDR3 has 14 residues. CDR1 and CDR2 (germline): LGHNA, YSLEER. Trimming cost V 0 bases and J 4 bases, with 9 bases left between them. The CDR3 reads CASSQDFTGETQYF. CDR3 in DNA: TGCGCCAGCAGCCAAGATTTCACAGGAGAGACCCAGTACTTC.

This clonotype has a handful of counts. The chain uses TRBV7-2 and TRBJ2-6; 7 bases are a match to TRBD1. CDR1 is SGHTA, CDR2 FQGNSA, per germline. V dropped 5 bases and J dropped 1; count of bases not matched to a gene: 8. This CDR3 has 17 amino acids. As DNA, the CDR3 is TGTGCCAGCAGCCCCCCGGGACAGACGTCTGGGGCCAACGTCCTGACTTTC. Its translation is CASSPPGQTSGANVLTF. Based on the CDR3 plus reference TRBV7-2 and TRBJ2-6, the full variable domain is GAGVSQSPSNKVTEKGKDVELRCDPISGHTALYWYRQSLGQGLEFLIYFQGNSAPDKSGLPSDRFSAERTGGSVSTLTIQRTQQEDSAVYLCASSPPGQTSGANVLTFGAGSRLTVL.

This clonotype was observed a handful of times. The chain recombines TRBV29-1 with TRBJ2-5; 8 nucleotides line up with TRBD1. This CDR3 spans 12 amino acids. The J segment lost 3 bases and the V segment lost 6 bases, leaving 3 bases of the junction unmatched. Germline V gene sequence: CDR1 SQVTM, CDR2 ANQGSEA. The CDR3 DNA is TGCAGCGTGGCGACAGGGGAAGAGACCCAGTACTTC. Protein sequence: CSVATGEETQYF.

This clonotype was counted ten times or more. The CDR3 region is CASSYSGGTTDNEQFF. The CDR3, as DNA: TGTGCCAGCAGTTACTCGGGAGGGACCACTGACAATGAGCAGTTCTTC. The rearrangement joins TRBV6-5 to TRBJ2-1; 7 bases are shared with TRBD2. CDR1 and CDR2 from the germline V gene are MNHEY and SVGAGI. V dropped 0 bases and J dropped 5; count of bases not matched to a gene: 7. The CDR3 is 16 amino acids.

The genes are TRBV7-3 and TRBJ2-3; D perhaps matches TRBD2 (7 bases). This CDR3 contains 17 residues. The germline gives CDR1 SGHTA, CDR2 FQGTGA. V was cut by 2 bases and J by 2 bases, with 17 bases left in between. The CDR3 loop is CASSLAAGAPYTDTQYF. The CDR3 DNA reads as TGTGCCAGCAGCTTAGCCGCGGGGGCTCCTTACACAGATACGCAGTATTTT. The full variable domain, completed using reference TRBV7-3 and TRBJ2-3, is GAGVSQTPSNKVTEKGKYVELRCDPISGHTALYWYRQSLGQGPEFLIYFQGTGAADDSGLPNDRFFAVRPEGSVSTLKIQRTERGDSAVYLCASSLAAGAPYTDTQYFGPGTRLTVL.

The rearrangement joins TRBV10-1 to TRBJ2-3; 10 bases map to TRBD2. Germline V gene lookup returns CDR1 WNHNN and CDR2 SYGVQD (reference sequence). The length of the CDR3 is 17 residues. With 5 bases clipped from V and 0 bases from J, the junction kept 8 bases outside the gene matches. CDR3 sequence reads: CASSTGQTSGSTDTQYF. CDR3 DNA: TGCGCCAGCAGTACAGGCCAGACTAGCGGGAGCACAGATACGCAGTATTTT.

The chain is built from TRBV7-2 and TRBJ2-2; no definite D call. The CDR3 loop spans 13 amino acids. Germline lookup yields CDR1 SGHTA and CDR2 FQGNSA. V was clipped by 8 bases and J by 9 bases, with 16 bases between them. CDR3 amino acids: CASAHSATWELFF. CDR3 sequence (DNA): TGTGCCAGCGCCCATTCGGCTACCTGGGAGCTGTTTTTT.